The TCR beta chain under discussion was sequenced for a study of siplizumab effects on memory and regulatory T cells. The assay was immunoSEQ multiplex PCR, and TCRdb's table has in-frame clones only and misses some. The sample has about 52,000 clones; 95% to 97% are singletons. CDR1 LNHDA and CDR2 SQIVND come from the germline V gene (reference sequence). This CDR3 is 14 amino acids long. V was pared by 5 bases and J by 3 bases, with 11 bases between. This clone was counted only a few times. As yet, its antigen is unknown. Across three donor pairs, the naive, memory, effector memory and TEMRA subsets were sequenced without stimulation. Study results and limitations: Siplizumab caused a significant drop in alloreactive sequences traceable to unstimulated CD4+ memory cells. Confirmation that proliferating Tregs from siplizumab cultures had suppressive function was not obtained.

The clonotype originates from a human donor in good health. Source material: naive CD4+ T cells sorted from blood. J is TRBJ1-5 and V is TRBV19; D perhaps matches TRBD1 (5 bases). CDR3 DNA: TGTGCCAGTAGTTCGACAGCGTACAATCAGCCCCAGCATTTT. This encodes CASSSTAYNQPQHF.